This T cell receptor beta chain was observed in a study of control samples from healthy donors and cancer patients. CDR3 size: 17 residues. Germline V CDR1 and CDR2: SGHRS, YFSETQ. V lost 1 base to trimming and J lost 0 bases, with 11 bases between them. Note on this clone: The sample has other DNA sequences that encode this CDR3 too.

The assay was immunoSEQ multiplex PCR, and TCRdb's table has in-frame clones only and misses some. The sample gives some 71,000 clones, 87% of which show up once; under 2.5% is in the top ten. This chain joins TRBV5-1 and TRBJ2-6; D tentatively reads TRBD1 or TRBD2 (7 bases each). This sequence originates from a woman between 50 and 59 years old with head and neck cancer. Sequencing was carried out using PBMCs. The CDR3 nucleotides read TGCGCCAGCAGCTTGCAGGGGGGGCTCTCTGGGGCCAACGTCCTGACTTTC. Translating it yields CASSLQGGLSGANVLTF.